Following are 30 T cell receptor beta chains from one sample sequenced in a study of shared clonotypes between healthy human individuals (dated by TCRdb to between 2020 and 2021). The receptor library was made with the immunoSEQ multiplex PCR assay. What TCRdb holds here is the immuneACCESS table cut down to in-frame rearrangements. Part of the clones is not present; checked against another copy, under half of the missing clones reflect an unresolved V gene, and the others are unexplained. A total of approximately 650,000 clones appear in this sample, about 95% of them only once. About 0.11% of the sample comes from the top ten. For the CD8 naive samples, CD45RO-negative cells were positively selected for CCR7, yielding a CD45RA+CCR7+ population from which TemRA cells were excluded. The sequencing sample was made of naive CD8+ T cells sorted from blood. Sample cell subset or site, as interpreted from the label and publication: CD45RA+CCR7+. The source is a woman in her twenties or thirties in good health.

The J gene is TRBJ2-2, the V gene TRBV10-1; maybe TRBD1 (6 bases). The V end was cut by 6 bases, the J end by 3 bases, with 11 bases between. Per germline, CDR1 WNHNN and CDR2 SYGVQD (reference sequence). There are 14 residues in the CDR3. As DNA, the CDR3 is TGCGCCAGCAGCCGGGACACCCACACCGGGGAGCTGTTTTTT. Its protein is CASSRDTHTGELFF.

This sequence joins TRBV7-7 and TRBJ1-3, with unresolved D. CDR3 length equals 15 residues. Trimming stripped 2 bases from V and 3 bases from J, with 11 bases between. Looked up from germline, CDR1 is SSHAT and CDR2 is FNYEAQ (reference sequence). For the CDR3, the DNA is TGTGCCAGCAGCTTAAACGTCGATAATGGAAACACCATATATTTT. Its translation is CASSLNVDNGNTIYF.

The gene calls are TRBV4-1 and TRBJ2-1, with D possibly TRBD2 on 5 matching bases. V was shortened by 4 bases and J by 1 base, with 14 bases between the two germline ends. The CDR3 has 16 residues. Germline values: CDR1 MGHRA, CDR2 YSYEKL. CDR3 nucleotides: TGCGCCAGCAGCCCCCCCTCGCGGGTGTCCTACAATGAGCAGTTCTTC. The encoded protein is CASSPPSRVSYNEQFF.

This sequence joins TRBV28 and TRBJ1-5; D unclear. V was clipped by 4 bases and J by 3 bases, with 13 bases between them. There are 15 residues in the CDR3. Germline loops: CDR1 MDHEN, CDR2 SYDVKM. The CDR3 sequence: CASSSGIPPNQPQHF. The CDR3, as DNA: TGTGCCAGCAGTTCCGGGATTCCACCCAATCAGCCCCAGCATTTT.

The rearrangement links TRBV7-9 to TRBJ2-7; TRBD2 matches 11 bases. This CDR3 is 15 amino acids long. The V gene end was trimmed by 4 bases and the J gene end by 0 bases; junction bases not matched to a gene: 2. Germline V CDR1 and CDR2: SEHNR, FQNEAQ (reference sequence). The CDR3 nucleotides are TGTGCCAGCAGCTCGGGACTAGCGGACTCCTACGAGCAGTACTTC. Its translation is CASSSGLADSYEQYF.

The chain links TRBV30 to TRBJ2-3; TRBD2 aligns across 10 bases. The V gene's germline CDR1 is GTSNPN and CDR2 SVGIG (reference sequence). V shed 4 bases and J 5 bases; nucleotides not matched to a gene: 9. The CDR3 has 15 residues. The CDR3 region is CAWKVSSGSQDTQYF. Written as DNA, the CDR3 is TGTGCCTGGAAAGTTTCTAGCGGGAGCCAAGATACGCAGTATTTT.

A remark on this clone: This same CDR3 is encoded by further DNA sequences in the sample. For the CDR3, the DNA is TGTGCCAGCAGCTTTGGACTAGCTGACTACGAGCAGTACTTC. This codes for CASSFGLADYEQYF. J is TRBJ2-7 and V is TRBV5-4; 8 positions match TRBD2. Trimming at V came to 2 bases and at J to 3 bases, leaving 4 bases not matched to a gene. The CDR3 runs to 14 residues. CDR1 is SGHNT and CDR2 is YYREEE in the germline V gene (reference sequence).

The chain carries TRBV15 and TRBJ2-7, with D possibly matching TRBD2 (6 bases). The length of the CDR3 is 17 residues. With 0 bases removed from V and 4 bases from J, the gap between germline ends came to 19 bases. Germline lookup yields CDR1 LNHNV and CDR2 YYDKDF (reference sequence). The CDR3 is CATSRDTQGSGNYEQYF. The CDR3 coding sequence is TGTGCCACCAGCAGAGACACCCAAGGTAGCGGAAATTACGAGCAGTACTTC.

V usage is TRBV29-1 and J usage is TRBJ2-3; D possibly corresponds to TRBD2 (6 bases). CDR3 length equals 14 residues. Germline V gene data show CDR1 as SQVTM and CDR2 as ANQGSEA. V gave up 1 base and J gave up 2 bases, with 10 bases separating them. This CDR3 is CSVEGSGLTDTQYF. The DNA of the CDR3 is TGCAGCGTTGAAGGCTCGGGACTCACAGATACGCAGTATTTT.

In DNA, the CDR3 is TGTGCCAGTAGTATAGATCTTAGTGGGAGGGCCGATGGCGGGGAGCTGTTTTTT. Its protein product is CASSIDLSGRADGGELFF. The chain recombines TRBV19 with TRBJ2-2, with 7 bases fitting TRBD2. In germline, CDR1 is LNHDA, CDR2 SQIVND (reference sequence). The CDR3 is 18 amino acids. With 0 bases clipped from V and 7 bases from J, the junction kept 14 bases outside the gene matches.

Details on this clone: The sample carries other DNA sequences with the same CDR3. The chain is built from TRBV28 and TRBJ1-5; D not resolved. Germline V gives CDR1 MDHEN, CDR2 SYDVKM. The CDR3 totals 11 residues. Trimming took off 4 bases at V and 5 bases at J, with 3 bases between the two ends. The CDR3 DNA reads TGTGCCAGCAGTTCGTATCAGCCCCAGCATTTT. Translation gives CASSSYQPQHF.

The rearrangement links TRBV27 to TRBJ1-1, with TRBD1 matching 7 bases. The CDR3 loop spans 13 amino acids. Unmatched junction bases numbered 5, after V lost 6 bases and J lost 4 bases. Germline values: CDR1 MNHEY, CDR2 SMNVEV (reference sequence). The DNA for the CDR3 is TGTGCCAGCAGGGCAGGGGGGACCACTGAAGCTTTCTTT. Its translation is CASRAGGTTEAFF.

This chain links TRBV30 with TRBJ2-1; no definite D call. The germline V and J ends were trimmed by 0 bases and 5 bases, with 8 bases remaining between them. The CDR3 runs to 13 residues. The germline V gene encodes CDR1 GTSNPN and CDR2 SVGIG (reference sequence). DNA of the CDR3: TGTGCCTGGAGTGTGTTGGCAGACAATGAGCAGTTCTTC. It is translated as CAWSVLADNEQFF.

This clone was picked up one time. The J gene is TRBJ2-1, the V gene TRBV7-9; maybe TRBD1 (6 bases). The V end lost 5 bases, the J end lost 6 bases, and 20 bases lay between the germline ends. This CDR3 is 16 amino acids long. In germline, CDR1 is SEHNR, CDR2 FQNEAQ (reference sequence). The CDR3 loop reads CASSVPRGGLGNEQFF. DNA for the CDR3: TGTGCCAGCAGCGTCCCTCGAGGGGGTCTTGGCAATGAGCAGTTCTTC.

The chain links TRBV30 to TRBJ2-3; D is perhaps TRBD2 (6 bases). Trimming took off 2 bases at V and 0 bases at J, with 9 bases between the two ends. The germline V gene has CDR1 GTSNPN and CDR2 SVGIG (reference sequence). The CDR3 is 14 residues long. The CDR3 region has the DNA TGTGCCTGGAGTAGCGGGCAGAGCACAGATACGCAGTATTTT. It encodes CAWSSGQSTDTQYF.

The chain has TRBV4-1 and TRBJ1-1; 11 nucleotides match TRBD1. Germline V gene lookup returns CDR1 MGHRA and CDR2 YSYEKL. This CDR3 is built from 16 residues. The ends lost 2 bases at V and 4 bases at J; junction bases unmatched: 6. The CDR3 nucleotides are TGCGCCAGCAGCCAAAACAGGGACAGGGGGTTCACTGAAGCTTTCTTT. Amino acid sequence: CASSQNRDRGFTEAFF.

The V and J genes are TRBV5-5 and TRBJ2-7; tentative D call: TRBD1 (5 bases). Looked up from germline, CDR1 is SGHKS and CDR2 is YYEKEE (reference sequence). The CDR3 is 13 amino acids. V lost 5 bases and J 2 bases, leaving 11 bases between the germline ends. The CDR3 DNA reads TGTGCCAGCAGATACAGGAATACCTACGAGCAGTACTTC. Translating it yields CASRYRNTYEQYF. Full variable domain (missing parts from reference TRBV5-5 and TRBJ2-7): DAGVTQSPTHLIKTRGQQVTLRCSPISGHKSVSWYQQVLGQGPQFIFQYYEKEERGRGNFPDRFSARQFPNYSSELNVNALLLGDSALYLCASRYRNTYEQYFGPGTRLTVT.

The chain carries TRBV7-9 and TRBJ2-7, with D hard to call. Trimming took 5 bases from V and 1 from J, leaving 12 bases between them. From germline, CDR1 is SEHNR and CDR2 FQNEAQ (reference sequence). The CDR3 loop spans 14 amino acids. The CDR3 DNA sequence: TGTGCCAGCAGCACAGATACAGTTTCCTACGAGCAGTACTTC. This gives the protein CASSTDTVSYEQYF.

The V call is TRBV29-1, the J call TRBJ1-1; D may be TRBD1 (5 bases). Looked up from germline, CDR1 is SQVTM and CDR2 is ANQGSEA. The CDR3 sequence is 17 residues long. Trimming took 3 bases from V and 0 from J, leaving 20 bases between them. The CDR3 here is CSVEFTWDRGMNTEAFF. The CDR3 nucleotides are TGCAGCGTTGAGTTCACCTGGGACCGCGGTATGAACACTGAAGCTTTCTTT.

The rearrangement uses TRBV13 and TRBJ1-1; D is unclear. This CDR3 spans 15 amino acids. V was shortened by 5 bases and J by 5 bases, with 18 bases between the two germline ends. The germline gives CDR1 PRHDT, CDR2 FYEKMQ (reference sequence). The CDR3 reads CASSQPGDGETEAFF. In DNA, the CDR3 is TGTGCCAGCAGCCAACCCGGGGATGGAGAAACTGAAGCTTTCTTT.

V is TRBV28 and J is TRBJ1-5, with D perhaps TRBD1 (6 bases). V was pared by 1 base and J by 3 bases, with 10 bases between. The CDR3 runs to 15 residues. Germline V CDR1 and CDR2: MDHEN, SYDVKM. CDR3 loop: CASSLYREDNQPQHF. CDR3 sequence (DNA): TGTGCCAGCAGTTTATACAGGGAGGACAATCAGCCCCAGCATTTT.

V is TRBV30 and J is TRBJ1-3, with D perhaps matching TRBD1 (6 bases). The CDR3 contains 16 residues. CDR1 is GTSNPN and CDR2 is SVGIG in the germline V gene (reference sequence). V was cut by 3 bases and J by 3 bases, with 18 bases left in between. The CDR3: CAWSLLSRGHGNTIYF. The CDR3 DNA reads TGTGCCTGGAGCCTCCTTTCCAGGGGTCATGGAAACACCATATATTTT.

The CDR3 DNA reads TGTGCCAGCTCCCGGCAGGGACCCGATGAAAAACTGTTTTTT. Protein sequence: CASSRQGPDEKLFF. This chain joins TRBV5-6 and TRBJ1-4; the D gene is possibly TRBD1 (5 bases). Trimming took 7 bases from V and 6 from J, leaving 16 bases between them. The germline V gene encodes CDR1 SGHDT and CDR2 YYEEEE. This CDR3 is 14 amino acids long.

The gene calls are TRBV29-1 and TRBJ2-5, with 9 positions matching TRBD2. The closer fit of TRBJ2-7 to the DNA end suggests the J call may be wrong. The CDR3 runs 14 residues. In germline, CDR1 is SQVTM, CDR2 ANQGSEA. CDR3 nucleotides: TGCAGCGTGGCTGGCGGGAGGGCCTCTTACGAGCAGTACTTC. It encodes CSVAGGRASYEQYF.

In its sample, this clone was seen once. DNA of the CDR3: TGTGCCAGCCTCACGGGAAATGAGCAGTTCTTC. Translated, it gives CASLTGNEQFF. This chain joins TRBV27 and TRBJ2-1; a weak D match, TRBD2 (5 bases). V dropped 8 bases and J dropped 7 bases, with 9 bases sitting between them. The CDR3 extends over 11 amino acids. The V gene's germline CDR1 is MNHEY and CDR2 SMNVEV (reference sequence).

The chain has TRBV19 and TRBJ2-1; the match to TRBD1 covers 8 bases. The germline V gene encodes CDR1 LNHDA and CDR2 SQIVND (reference sequence). The CDR3 length is 14 residues. V gave up 7 bases and J gave up 5 bases; unmatched junction bases: 7. The CDR3 coding sequence is TGTGCCAGTATAAACAGGGGGGTAAACAATGAGCAGTTCTTC. This encodes CASINRGVNNEQFF.

The J gene is TRBJ2-5, the V gene TRBV27; no clear D. V was pared by 9 bases and J by 0 bases, with 14 bases between. Germline V gene data show CDR1 as MNHEY and CDR2 as SMNVEV (reference sequence). The length of the CDR3 is 14 residues. CDR3 nucleotide sequence: TGTGCCAGTAGACAATCCCCGTACCAAGAGACCCAGTACTTC. Protein sequence: CASRQSPYQETQYF.

The gene calls are TRBV9 and TRBJ1-2, with D maybe TRBD1 (6 bases). The CDR3 totals 14 residues. The germline V gene encodes CDR1 SGDLS and CDR2 YYNGEE. Trimming removed 6 bases at V and 4 bases at J, with 16 bases between. The CDR3 sequence: CASNKGEMSYGYTF. The CDR3 DNA follows: TGTGCCAGCAACAAGGGGGAAATGAGCTATGGCTACACCTTC. Full variable domain (outside the CDR3, taken from reference TRBV9 and TRBJ1-2): DSGVTQTPKHLITATGQRVTLRCSPRSGDLSVYWYQQSLDQGLQFLIQYYNGEERAKGNILERFSAQQFPDLHSELNLSSLELGDSALYFCASNKGEMSYGYTFGSGTRLTVV.

The V call is TRBV7-9, the J call TRBJ2-5, with D unclear. V shed 3 bases and J shed 2 bases, with 7 bases lying between them. The CDR3 runs 13 residues. In germline, CDR1 is SEHNR, CDR2 FQNEAQ (reference sequence). CDR3 protein: CASSFTEQETQYF. Here the CDR3 DNA reads TGTGCCAGCAGCTTTACAGAACAAGAGACCCAGTACTTC.

This chain connects TRBV19 to TRBJ1-1, with TRBD1 as a possible D gene (5 bases). V gave up 5 bases and J gave up 0 bases, with 13 bases separating them. Germline V gives CDR1 LNHDA, CDR2 SQIVND (reference sequence). The CDR3 runs 15 residues. This chain's CDR3 is CASSEGPAMNTEAFF. The DNA for the CDR3 is TGTGCCAGTAGTGAGGGACCGGCTATGAACACTGAAGCTTTCTTT.